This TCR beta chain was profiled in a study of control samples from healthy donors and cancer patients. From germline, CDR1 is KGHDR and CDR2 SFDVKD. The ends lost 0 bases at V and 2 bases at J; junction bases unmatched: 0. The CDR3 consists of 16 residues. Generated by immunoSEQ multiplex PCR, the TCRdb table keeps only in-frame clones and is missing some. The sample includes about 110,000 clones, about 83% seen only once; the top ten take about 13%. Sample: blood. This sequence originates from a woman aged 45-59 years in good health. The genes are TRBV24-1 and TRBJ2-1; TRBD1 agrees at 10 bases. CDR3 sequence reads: CATSDLGTGAYNEQFF. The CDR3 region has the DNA TGTGCCACCAGTGATTTGGGGACAGGGGCCTACAATGAGCAGTTCTTC.